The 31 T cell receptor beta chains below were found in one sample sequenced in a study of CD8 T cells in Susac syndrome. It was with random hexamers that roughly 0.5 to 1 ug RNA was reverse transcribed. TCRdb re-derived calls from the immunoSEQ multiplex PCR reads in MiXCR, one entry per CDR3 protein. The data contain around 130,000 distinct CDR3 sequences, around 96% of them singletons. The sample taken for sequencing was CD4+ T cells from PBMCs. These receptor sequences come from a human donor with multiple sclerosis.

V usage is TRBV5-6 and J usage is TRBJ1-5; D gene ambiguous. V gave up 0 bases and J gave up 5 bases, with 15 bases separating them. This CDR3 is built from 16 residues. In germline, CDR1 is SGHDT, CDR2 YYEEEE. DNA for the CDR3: TGTGCCAGCAGCTTGGCTGGAGGGTTGTTGGATCAGCCCCAGCATTTT. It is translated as CASSLAGGLLDQPQHF.

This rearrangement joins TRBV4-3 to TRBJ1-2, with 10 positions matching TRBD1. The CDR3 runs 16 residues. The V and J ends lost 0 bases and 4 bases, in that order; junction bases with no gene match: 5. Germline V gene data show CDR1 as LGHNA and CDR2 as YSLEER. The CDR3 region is CASSQEGTGVGYGYTF. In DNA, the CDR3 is TGCGCCAGCAGCCAAGAAGGGACAGGGGTCGGCTATGGCTACACCTTC.

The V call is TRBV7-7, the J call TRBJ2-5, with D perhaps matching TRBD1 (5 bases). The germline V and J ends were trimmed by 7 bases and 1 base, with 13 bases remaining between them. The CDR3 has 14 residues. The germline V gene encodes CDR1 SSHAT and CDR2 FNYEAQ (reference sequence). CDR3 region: CASTSGAAQETQYF. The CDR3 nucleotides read TGTGCCAGCACTAGTGGGGCAGCCCAAGAGACCCAGTACTTC.

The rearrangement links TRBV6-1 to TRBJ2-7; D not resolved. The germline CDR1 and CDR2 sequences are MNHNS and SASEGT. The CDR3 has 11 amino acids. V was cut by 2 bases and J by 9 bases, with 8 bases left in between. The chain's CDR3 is CASSESVVQYF. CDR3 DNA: TGTGCCAGCAGTGAATCGGTAGTGCAGTACTTC.

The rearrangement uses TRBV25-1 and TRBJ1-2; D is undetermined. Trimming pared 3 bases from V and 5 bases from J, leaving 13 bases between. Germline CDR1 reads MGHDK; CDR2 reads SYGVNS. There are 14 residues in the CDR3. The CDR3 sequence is CASSDLGNRYGYTF. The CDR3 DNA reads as TGTGCCAGCAGTGATCTTGGGAATCGGTATGGCTACACCTTC.

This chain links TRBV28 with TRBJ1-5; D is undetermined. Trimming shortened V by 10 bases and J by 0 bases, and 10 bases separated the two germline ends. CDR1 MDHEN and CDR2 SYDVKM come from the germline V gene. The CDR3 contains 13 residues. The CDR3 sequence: CATNLNSNQPQHF. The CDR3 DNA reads TGTGCCACCAACCTGAATAGCAATCAGCCCCAGCATTTT. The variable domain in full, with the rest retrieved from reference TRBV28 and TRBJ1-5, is DVKVTQSSRYLVKRTGEKVFLECVQDMDHENMFWYRQDPGLGLRLIYFSYDVKMKEKGDIPEGYSVSREKKERFSLILESASTNQTSMYLCATNLNSNQPQHFGDGTRLSIL.

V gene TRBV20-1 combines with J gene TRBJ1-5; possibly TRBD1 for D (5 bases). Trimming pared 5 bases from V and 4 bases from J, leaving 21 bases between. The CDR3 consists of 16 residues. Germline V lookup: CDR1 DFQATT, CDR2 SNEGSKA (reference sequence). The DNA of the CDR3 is TGCAGTGCTGGGACTACCGGGACCGCGCTTAATCAGCCCCAGCATTTT. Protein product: CSAGTTGTALNQPQHF.

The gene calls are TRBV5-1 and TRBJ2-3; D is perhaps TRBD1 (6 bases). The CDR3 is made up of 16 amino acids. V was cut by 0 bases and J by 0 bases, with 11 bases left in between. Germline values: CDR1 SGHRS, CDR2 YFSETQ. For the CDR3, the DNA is TGCGCCAGCAGCTTGGGACAGGCGACTAGCACAGATACGCAGTATTTT. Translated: CASSLGQATSTDTQYF.

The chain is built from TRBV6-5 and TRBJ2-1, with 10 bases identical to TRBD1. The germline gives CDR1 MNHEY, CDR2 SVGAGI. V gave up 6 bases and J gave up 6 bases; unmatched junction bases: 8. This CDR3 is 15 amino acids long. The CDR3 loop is CASSLDRGRLNEQFF. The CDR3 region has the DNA TGTGCCAGCAGCCTAGACAGGGGGCGTCTCAATGAGCAGTTCTTC.

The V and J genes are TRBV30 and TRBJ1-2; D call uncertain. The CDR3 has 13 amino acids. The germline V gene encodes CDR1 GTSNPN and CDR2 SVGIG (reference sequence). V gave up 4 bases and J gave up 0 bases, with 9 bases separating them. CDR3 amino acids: CAWNHDSNYGYTF. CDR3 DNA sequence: TGTGCCTGGAACCACGACTCTAACTATGGCTACACCTTC.

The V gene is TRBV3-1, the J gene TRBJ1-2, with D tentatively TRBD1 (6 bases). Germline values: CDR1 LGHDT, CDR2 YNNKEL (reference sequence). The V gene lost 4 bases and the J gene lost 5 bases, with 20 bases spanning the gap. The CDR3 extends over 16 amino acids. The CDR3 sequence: CASSPLGAYSGYGYTF. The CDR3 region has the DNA TGTGCCAGCAGCCCTCTGGGGGCCTACTCCGGTTATGGCTACACCTTC.

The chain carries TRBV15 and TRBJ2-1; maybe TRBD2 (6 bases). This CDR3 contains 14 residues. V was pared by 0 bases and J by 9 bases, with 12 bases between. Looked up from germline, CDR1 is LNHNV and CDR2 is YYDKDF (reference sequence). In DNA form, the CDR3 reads TGTGCCACCAGCAGAGATAGGGCTAGCGCTGAGCAGTTCTTC. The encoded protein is CATSRDRASAEQFF.

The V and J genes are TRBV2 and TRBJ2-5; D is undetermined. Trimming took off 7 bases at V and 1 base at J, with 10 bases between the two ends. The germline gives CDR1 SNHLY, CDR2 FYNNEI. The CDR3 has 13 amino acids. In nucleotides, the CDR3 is TGTGCCAGCAAGACGAGCATCCAAGAGACCCAGTACTTC. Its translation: CASKTSIQETQYF.

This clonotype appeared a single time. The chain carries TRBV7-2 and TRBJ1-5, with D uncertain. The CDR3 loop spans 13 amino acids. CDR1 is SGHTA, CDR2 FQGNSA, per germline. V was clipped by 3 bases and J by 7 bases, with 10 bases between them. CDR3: CASSLEGGQPQHF. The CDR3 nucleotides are TGTGCCAGCAGCTTGGAGGGCGGGCAGCCCCAGCATTTT.

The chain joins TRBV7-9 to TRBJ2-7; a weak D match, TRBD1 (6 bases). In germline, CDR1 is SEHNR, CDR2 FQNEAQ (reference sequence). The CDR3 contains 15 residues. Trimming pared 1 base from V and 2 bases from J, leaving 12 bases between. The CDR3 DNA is TGTGCCAGCAGCTTAGGACAGGCTCCAACCTACGAGCAGTACTTC. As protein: CASSLGQAPTYEQYF.

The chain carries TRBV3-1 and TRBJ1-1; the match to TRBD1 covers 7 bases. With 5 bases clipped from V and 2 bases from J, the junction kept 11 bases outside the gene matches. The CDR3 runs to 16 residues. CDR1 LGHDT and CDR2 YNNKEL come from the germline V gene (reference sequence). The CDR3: CASSSMRRGVNTEAFF. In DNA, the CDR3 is TGTGCCAGCAGCTCCATGCGCAGGGGGGTCAACACTGAAGCTTTCTTT.

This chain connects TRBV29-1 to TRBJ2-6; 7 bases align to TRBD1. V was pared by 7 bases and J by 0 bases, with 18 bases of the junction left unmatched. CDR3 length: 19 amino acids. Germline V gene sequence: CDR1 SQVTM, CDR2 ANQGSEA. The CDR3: CSAATMTGNRGSGANVLTF. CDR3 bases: TGCAGCGCTGCCACGATGACAGGGAATAGGGGCTCTGGGGCCAACGTCCTGACTTTC.

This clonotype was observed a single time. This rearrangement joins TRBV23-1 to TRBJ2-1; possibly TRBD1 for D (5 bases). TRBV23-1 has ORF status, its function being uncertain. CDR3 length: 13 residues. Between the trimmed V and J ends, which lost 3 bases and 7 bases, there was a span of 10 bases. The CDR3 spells CASSQSRENEQFF. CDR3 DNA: TGCGCCAGCAGTCAGAGCAGGGAAAATGAGCAGTTCTTC.

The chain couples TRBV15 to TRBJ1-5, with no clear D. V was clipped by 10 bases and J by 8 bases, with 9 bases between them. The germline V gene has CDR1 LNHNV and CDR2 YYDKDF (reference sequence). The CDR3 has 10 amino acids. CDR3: CANRKEPQHF. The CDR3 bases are TGTGCCAACAGAAAGGAGCCCCAGCATTTT. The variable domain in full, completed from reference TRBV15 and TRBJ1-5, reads DAMVIQNPRYQVTQFGKPVTLSCSQTLNHNVMYWYQQKSSQAPKLLFHYYDKDFNNEADTPDNFQSRRPNTSFCFLDIRSPGLGDTAMYLCANRKEPQHFGDGTRLSIL.

Here the CDR3 DNA reads TGTGCCAGCAGCTCCCTAGGACTAGCGGGAGGAGGAGAGACCCAGTACTTC. Translation gives CASSSLGLAGGGETQYF. The rearrangement links TRBV3-1 to TRBJ2-5; 14 positions match TRBD2. V lost 5 bases, J lost 4 bases, and 9 bases stayed unmatched. This CDR3 is 17 amino acids long. CDR1 is LGHDT, CDR2 YNNKEL, per germline (reference sequence).

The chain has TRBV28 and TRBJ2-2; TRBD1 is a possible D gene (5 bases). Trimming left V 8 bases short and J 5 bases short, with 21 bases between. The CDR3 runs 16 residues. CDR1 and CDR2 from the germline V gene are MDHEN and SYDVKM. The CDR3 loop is CASGALRSSQTGELFF. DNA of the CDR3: TGTGCCAGCGGGGCGTTGAGGTCGAGCCAAACCGGGGAGCTGTTTTTT.

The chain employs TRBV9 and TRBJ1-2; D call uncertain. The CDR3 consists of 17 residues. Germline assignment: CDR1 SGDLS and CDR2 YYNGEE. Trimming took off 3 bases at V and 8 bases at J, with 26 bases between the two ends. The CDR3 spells CASSGHARGRPKKGYTF. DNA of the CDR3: TGTGCCAGCAGCGGACATGCTCGAGGCAGGCCAAAGAAGGGCTACACCTTC. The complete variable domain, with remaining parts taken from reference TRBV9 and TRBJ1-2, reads DSGVTQTPKHLITATGQRVTLRCSPRSGDLSVYWYQQSLDQGLQFLIQYYNGEERAKGNILERFSAQQFPDLHSELNLSSLELGDSALYFCASSGHARGRPKKGYTFGSGTRLTVV.

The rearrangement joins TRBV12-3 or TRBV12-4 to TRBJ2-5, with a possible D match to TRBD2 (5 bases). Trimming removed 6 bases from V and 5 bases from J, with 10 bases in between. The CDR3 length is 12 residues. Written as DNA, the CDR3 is TGTGCCAGCAGGACAACTAGGGAGACCCAGTACTTC. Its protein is CASRTTRETQYF.

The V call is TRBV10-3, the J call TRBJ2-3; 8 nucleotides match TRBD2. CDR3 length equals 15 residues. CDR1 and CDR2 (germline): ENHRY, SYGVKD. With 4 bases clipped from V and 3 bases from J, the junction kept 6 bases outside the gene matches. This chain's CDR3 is CAISGIAGITDTQYF. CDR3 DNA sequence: TGTGCCATCAGTGGTATAGCGGGGATTACAGATACGCAGTATTTT.

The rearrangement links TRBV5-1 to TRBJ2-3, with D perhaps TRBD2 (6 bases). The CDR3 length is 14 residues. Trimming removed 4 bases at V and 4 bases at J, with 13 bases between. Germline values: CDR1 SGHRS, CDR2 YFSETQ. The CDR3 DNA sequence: TGCGCCAGCAGCAACAAGGCGGGGCCAGATACGCAGTATTTT. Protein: CASSNKAGPDTQYF.

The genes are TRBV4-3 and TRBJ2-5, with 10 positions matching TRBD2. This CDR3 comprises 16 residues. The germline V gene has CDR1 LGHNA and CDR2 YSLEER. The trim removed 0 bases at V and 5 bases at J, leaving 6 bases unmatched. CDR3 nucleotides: TGCGCCAGCAGCCAAGAACCCAGCGGGGGGGCCGAGACCCAGTACTTC. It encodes CASSQEPSGGAETQYF.

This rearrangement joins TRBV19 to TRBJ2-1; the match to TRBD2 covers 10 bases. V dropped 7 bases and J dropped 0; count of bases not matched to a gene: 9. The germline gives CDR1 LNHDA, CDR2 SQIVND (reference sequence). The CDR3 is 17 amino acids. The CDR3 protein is CASTRSSSGSSYNEQFF. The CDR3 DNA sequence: TGTGCCAGTACTAGGTCGTCTAGCGGGAGCTCCTACAATGAGCAGTTCTTC.

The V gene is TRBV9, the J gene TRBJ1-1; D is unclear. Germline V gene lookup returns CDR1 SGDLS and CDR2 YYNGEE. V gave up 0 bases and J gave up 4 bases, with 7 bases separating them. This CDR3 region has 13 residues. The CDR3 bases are TGTGCCAGCAGCGTAGTAGAGTCCACTGAAGCTTTCTTT. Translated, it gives CASSVVESTEAFF.

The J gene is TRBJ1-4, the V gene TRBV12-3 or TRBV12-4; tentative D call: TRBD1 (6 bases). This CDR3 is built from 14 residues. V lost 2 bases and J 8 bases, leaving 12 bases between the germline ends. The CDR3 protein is CASSLRGAGEKLFF. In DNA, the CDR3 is TGTGCCAGCAGTTTACGGGGGGCTGGCGAAAAACTGTTTTTT.

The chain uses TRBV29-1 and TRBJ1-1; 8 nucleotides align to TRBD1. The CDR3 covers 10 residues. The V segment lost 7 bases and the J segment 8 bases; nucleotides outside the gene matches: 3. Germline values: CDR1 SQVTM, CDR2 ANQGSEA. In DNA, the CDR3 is TGCAGCGGACGGACAGGGGAAGCTTTCTTT. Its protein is CSGRTGEAFF.

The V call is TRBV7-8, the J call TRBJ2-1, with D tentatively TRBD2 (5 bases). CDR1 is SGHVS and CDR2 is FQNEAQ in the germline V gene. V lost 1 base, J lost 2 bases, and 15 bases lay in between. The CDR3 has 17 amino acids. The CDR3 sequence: CASSLVSGLQTYNEQFF. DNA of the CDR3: TGTGCCAGCAGCTTAGTATCCGGACTCCAAACCTACAATGAGCAGTTCTTC.